Below are 11 T cell receptor beta chains sequenced from a single sample in a study of cytomegalovirus exposure and HLA in healthy donors (dated by TCRdb to 2015 to 2018). Library generation was performed with the immunoSEQ multiplex PCR assay. The multiplex PCR relied on a mix of 60 forward primers for TCR Vbeta segments and 13 reverse primers for TCR Jbeta segments. TCRdb took over this immuneACCESS table, retaining in-frame rearrangements with V and J assigned. Such tables are incomplete; in checked studies, under half of the missing clones stem from an unresolved V gene, and the remainder is unexplained. Recorded for this sample are about 160,000 clones; roughly 78% of them occurred a single time. Of the sample, over 6% falls within the top ten clones. The sequencing input was PBMCs. The source is a man aged 35 to 55 in good health and CMV-seropositive.

The DNA of the CDR3 is TGTGCCAGCAGCCCCGGACAGTTAGAGGTTGGGGGCTACACCTTC. Translating gives CASSPGQLEVGGYTF. The rearrangement joins TRBV6-6 to TRBJ1-2; a weak D match, TRBD1 (6 bases). This CDR3 contains 15 residues. Trimming cost V 6 bases and J 8 bases, with 22 bases left between them. Germline V gene sequence: CDR1 MNHNY, CDR2 SVGAGI (reference sequence).

CDR3: CASSTVANEKLFF. CDR3 DNA sequence: TGTGCCAGCTCGACAGTGGCCAATGAAAAACTGTTTTTT. The V gene is TRBV6-1, the J gene TRBJ1-4, with D possibly TRBD1 on 5 matching bases. V was shortened by 8 bases and J by 5 bases, with 12 bases between the two germline ends. The CDR3 contains 13 residues. Germline-derived CDR1 and CDR2 are MNHNS and SASEGT.

This chain joins TRBV25-1 and TRBJ1-4, with 10 bases matching TRBD1. The junction had 2 bases not matched to a gene; V was cut back by 1 base and J by 6 bases. Germline values: CDR1 MGHDK, CDR2 SYGVNS. The CDR3 is made up of 15 amino acids. Here the CDR3 DNA reads TGTGCCAGCAGTGAATGGACAGGGGGGGATGAAAAACTGTTTTTT. Translation: CASSEWTGGDEKLFF. Drawing the rest from reference TRBV25-1 and TRBJ1-4, the complete variable domain is EADIYQTPRYLVIGTGKKITLECSQTMGHDKMYWYQQDPGMELHLIHYSYGVNSTEKGDLSSESTVSRIRTEHFPLTLESARPSHTSQYLCASSEWTGGDEKLFFGSGTQLSVL.

The rearrangement uses TRBV7-9 and TRBJ1-1; a weak D match, TRBD1 (6 bases). Germline V lookup: CDR1 SEHNR, CDR2 FQNEAQ (reference sequence). V gave up 0 bases and J gave up 1 base, with 9 bases separating them. The CDR3 contains 15 residues. The CDR3 here is CASSLALQGNTEAFF. DNA for the CDR3: TGTGCCAGCAGCTTAGCCCTACAGGGGAACACTGAAGCTTTCTTT.

This clone showed up just a few times. The chain couples TRBV5-1 to TRBJ1-4, with a tentative D call TRBD1 (6 bases). With 2 bases removed from V and 5 bases from J, the gap between germline ends came to 13 bases. This CDR3 has 15 residues. Germline V gives CDR1 SGHRS, CDR2 YFSETQ. CDR3: CASSLPTGSNEKLFF. The CDR3 coding sequence is TGCGCCAGCAGCTTACCGACAGGTTCAAATGAAAAACTGTTTTTT.

The chain couples TRBV6-5 to TRBJ1-1; 10 bases map to TRBD1. This CDR3 comprises 13 residues. V dropped 5 bases and J dropped 7; count of bases not matched to a gene: 4. Germline V gene sequence: CDR1 MNHEY, CDR2 SVGAGI. CDR3 bases: TGTGCCAGCAGTCACCGGGACAGGGGTGAAGCTTTCTTT. Its translation: CASSHRDRGEAFF.

The chain uses TRBV15 and TRBJ2-5, with D maybe TRBD1 (5 bases). CDR3 length: 14 residues. The V end lost 3 bases, the J end lost 3 bases, and 11 bases lay between the germline ends. Per germline, CDR1 LNHNV and CDR2 YYDKDF (reference sequence). The CDR3 loop reads CATSRHLGEETQYF. Here the CDR3 DNA reads TGTGCCACCAGCAGGCATCTAGGGGAAGAGACCCAGTACTTC.

DNA for the CDR3: TGTGCCAGCAGCTTAGTCAGCGGGGGAACTAATGAAAAACTGTTTTTT. This translates into CASSLVSGGTNEKLFF. V is TRBV7-2 and J is TRBJ1-4; the D gene is possibly TRBD1 (5 bases). The CDR3 extends over 16 amino acids. Germline V gene data show CDR1 as SGHTA and CDR2 as FQGNSA. V was cut by 1 base and J by 1 base, with 10 bases left in between.

Only a few counts were recorded for this clone. The chain carries TRBV28 and TRBJ2-1, with a possible D match to TRBD2 (6 bases). Trimming shortened V by 5 bases and J by 9 bases, and 17 bases separated the two germline ends. CDR1 MDHEN and CDR2 SYDVKM come from the germline V gene. The CDR3 length is 14 residues. CDR3 nucleotide sequence: TGTGCCAGCAGTCCCGCCGGACTATGGGGTGAGCAGTTCTTC. Translating gives CASSPAGLWGEQFF.

This chain joins TRBV7-3 and TRBJ1-1; D is undetermined. This CDR3 has 15 amino acids. Trimming removed 4 bases at V and 5 bases at J, with 17 bases between. Per the germline V gene, CDR1 is SGHTA and CDR2 is FQGTGA. The CDR3 sequence is CASSSDGGRVTEAFF. The CDR3 region has the DNA TGTGCCAGCAGCTCGGACGGAGGACGAGTGACTGAAGCTTTCTTT.

This chain uses TRBV6-1 with TRBJ2-5, with D possibly being TRBD1 (5 bases). Trimming shortened V by 2 bases and J by 5 bases, and 18 bases separated the two germline ends. The CDR3 is made up of 16 amino acids. Per germline, CDR1 MNHNS and CDR2 SASEGT. The CDR3 reads CASSETPGQGGETQYF. The CDR3 coding sequence is TGTGCCAGCAGTGAAACCCCTGGACAAGGTGGGGAGACCCAGTACTTC.